The source of this T cell receptor (beta chain) is a study of regulatory T cells in long-lasting Graves disease. Study-level information: Those Graves' patients who were newly diagnosed had been on antithyroid drugs under 3 months.

CDR1 is MNHEY, CDR2 SMNVEV, per germline (reference sequence). This CDR3 contains 15 residues. J lost 5 bases, V lost 3 bases, and 7 bases had no gene match. Study findings and constraints: Persistent disease exhibited a predilection for TRBV28, TRBJ1-2 and TRBJ2-5.

The authors built TCR beta libraries using iRepertoire HTBI primers and Arm-PCR of CDR3 regions. MiXCR, run by TCRdb on the multiplex PCR reads, gives a single entry per CDR3 protein. Of over 500,000 distinct CDR3 sequences listed, roughly a sixth are singletons. In its sample, this clonotype was seen many times. Its antigen is currently unknown. Time point in this sample: newly diagnosed GD, antithyroid drugs for less than 3 months. The TCR library was made from RNA that had been extracted from PBMCs in TRIzol. The sample was also linked to a second study, of T cells in Graves' hyperthyroidism and ophthalmopathy. This second study notes: The study used the HTBI primer set for a first-round RT-PCR of the TCR CDR3.

This chain joins TRBV27 and TRBJ2-7; TRBD1 agrees at 10 bases. The clonotype comes from a man younger than 35 with Graves disease. The source material was peripheral blood mononuclear cells (PBMCs), sampled at new diagnosis, from a patient treated with antithyroid drugs. Here the CDR3 reads CASSFRDRGADEQYF. DNA for the CDR3: TGTGCCAGCAGTTTCCGGGACAGGGGCGCGGACGAGCAGTACTTC.